The clone carrying this TCR beta chain occurred many times. First-strand cDNA used TRAV- and TRBV-specific primers, covering alpha and beta chains. The authors ran about 20 PCR cycles to amplify TCRs with a constant-region primer and V-primer adapter. One entry per CDR3 protein, called by TCRdb with MiXCR from the reads. In the table there are 100,000 or so distinct CDR3 sequences, around 21% of which are singletons. This CDR3 has 14 residues. Trimming left V 0 bases short and J 6 bases short, with 9 bases between. Germline CDR1 reads SGHNT; CDR2 reads YYREEE (reference sequence). The time point was: after trial treatment. Regarding treatment: LDRT plus nivolumab, ipilimumab, low-dose cyclophosphamide and aspirin (RACIN trial). This entry belongs to a study of low-dose radiotherapy and immunotherapy resistance in tumors.

The TCR originated in a male donor with prostate cancer. The V gene is TRBV5-4, the J gene TRBJ2-2, with D tentatively TRBD2 (6 bases). This material consisted of PBMCs, taken after low-dose radiotherapy plus immunotherapy. In DNA, the CDR3 is TGTGCCAGCAGCTTGGGGGAGGCGCCCGGGGAGCTGTTTTTT. Protein product: CASSLGEAPGELFF.